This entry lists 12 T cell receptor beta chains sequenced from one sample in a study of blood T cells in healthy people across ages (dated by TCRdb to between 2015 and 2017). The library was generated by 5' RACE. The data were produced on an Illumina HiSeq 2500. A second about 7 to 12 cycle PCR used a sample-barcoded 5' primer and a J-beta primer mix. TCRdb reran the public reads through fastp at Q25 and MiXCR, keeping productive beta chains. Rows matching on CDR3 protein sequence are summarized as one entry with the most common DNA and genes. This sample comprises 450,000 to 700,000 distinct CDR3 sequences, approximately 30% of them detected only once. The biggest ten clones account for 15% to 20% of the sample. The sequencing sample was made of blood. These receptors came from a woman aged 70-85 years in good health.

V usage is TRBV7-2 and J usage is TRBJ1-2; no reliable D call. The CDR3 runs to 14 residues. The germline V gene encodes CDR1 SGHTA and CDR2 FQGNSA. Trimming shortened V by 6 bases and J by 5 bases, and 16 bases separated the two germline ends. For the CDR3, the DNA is TGTGCCAGCAGAAGCGGGCAGCTACCTTATGGCTACACCTTC. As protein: CASRSGQLPYGYTF.

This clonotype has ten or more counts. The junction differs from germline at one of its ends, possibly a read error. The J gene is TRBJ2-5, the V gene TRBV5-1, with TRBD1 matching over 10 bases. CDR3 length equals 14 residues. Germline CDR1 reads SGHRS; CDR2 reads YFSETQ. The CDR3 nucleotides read TGTGCCAGCAGCCCAGGGACAGGGGTGGAGACCCAGTACTTC. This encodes CASSPGTGVETQYF.

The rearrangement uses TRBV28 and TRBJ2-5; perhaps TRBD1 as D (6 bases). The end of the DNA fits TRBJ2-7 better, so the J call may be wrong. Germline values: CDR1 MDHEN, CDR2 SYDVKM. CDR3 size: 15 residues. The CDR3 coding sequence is TGTGCCAGCAGTGGGCCAAGGGGGTCCTCCTACGAGCAGTACTTC. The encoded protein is CASSGPRGSSYEQYF.

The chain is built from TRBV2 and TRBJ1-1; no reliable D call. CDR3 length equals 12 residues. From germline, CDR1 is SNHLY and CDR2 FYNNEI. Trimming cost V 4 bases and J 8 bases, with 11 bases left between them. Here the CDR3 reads CASSVATLEAFF. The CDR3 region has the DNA TGTGCCAGCAGTGTGGCGACACTAGAAGCTTTCTTT.

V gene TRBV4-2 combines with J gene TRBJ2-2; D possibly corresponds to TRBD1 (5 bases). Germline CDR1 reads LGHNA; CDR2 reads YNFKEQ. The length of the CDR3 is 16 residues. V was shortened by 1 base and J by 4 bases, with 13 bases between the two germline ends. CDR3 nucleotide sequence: TGTGCCAGCAGCCAAGCGGCAGGGTCGGGCACCGGGGAGCTGTTTTTT. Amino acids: CASSQAAGSGTGELFF.

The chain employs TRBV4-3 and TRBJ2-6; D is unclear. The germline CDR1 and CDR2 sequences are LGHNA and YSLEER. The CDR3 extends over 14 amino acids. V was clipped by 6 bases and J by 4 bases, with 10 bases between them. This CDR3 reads CASRITTGANVLTF. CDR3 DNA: TGCGCCAGCAGAATTACGACAGGGGCCAACGTCCTGACTTTC.

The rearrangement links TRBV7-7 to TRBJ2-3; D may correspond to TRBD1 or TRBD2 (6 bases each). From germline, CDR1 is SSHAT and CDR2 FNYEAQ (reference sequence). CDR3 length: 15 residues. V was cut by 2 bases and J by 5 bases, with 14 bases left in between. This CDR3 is CASSLLMGGGDTQYF. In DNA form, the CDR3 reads TGTGCCAGCAGCTTACTCATGGGGGGCGGAGATACGCAGTATTTT.

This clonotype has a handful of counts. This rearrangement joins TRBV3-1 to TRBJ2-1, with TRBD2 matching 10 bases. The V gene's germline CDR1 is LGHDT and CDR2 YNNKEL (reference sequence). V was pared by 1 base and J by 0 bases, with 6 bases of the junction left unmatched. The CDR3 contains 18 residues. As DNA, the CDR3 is TGTGCCAGCAGCCAAGTCTCTAGCGGGGGAATCTCCTACAATGAGCAGTTCTTC. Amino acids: CASSQVSSGGISYNEQFF.

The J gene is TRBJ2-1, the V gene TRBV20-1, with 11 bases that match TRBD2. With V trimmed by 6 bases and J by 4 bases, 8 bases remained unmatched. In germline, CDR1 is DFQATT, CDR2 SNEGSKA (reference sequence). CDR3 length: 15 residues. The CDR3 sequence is CSALPGTSGYNEQFF. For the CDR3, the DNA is TGCAGTGCGCTCCCCGGGACTAGCGGATACAATGAGCAGTTCTTC.

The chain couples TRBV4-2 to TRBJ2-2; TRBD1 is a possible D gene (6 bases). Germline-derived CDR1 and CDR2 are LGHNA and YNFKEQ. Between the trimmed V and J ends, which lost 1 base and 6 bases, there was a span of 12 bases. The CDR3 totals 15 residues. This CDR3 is CASSQGSPGAGELFF. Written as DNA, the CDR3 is TGTGCCAGCAGCCAAGGGTCTCCAGGGGCCGGGGAGCTGTTTTTT.

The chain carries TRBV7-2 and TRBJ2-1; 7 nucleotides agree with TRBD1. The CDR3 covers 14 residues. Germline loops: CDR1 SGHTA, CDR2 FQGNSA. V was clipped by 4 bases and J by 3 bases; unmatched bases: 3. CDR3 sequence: CASSSRDSYNEQFF. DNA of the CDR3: TGTGCCAGCAGCTCCCGGGACAGCTACAATGAGCAGTTCTTC.

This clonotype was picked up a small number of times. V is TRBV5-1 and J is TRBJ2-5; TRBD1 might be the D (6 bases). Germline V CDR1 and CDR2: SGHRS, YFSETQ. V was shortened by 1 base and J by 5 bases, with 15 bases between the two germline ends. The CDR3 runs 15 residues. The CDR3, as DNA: TGCGCCAGCAGCTTGAATCGTAGAGGGGGTGAGACCCAGTACTTC. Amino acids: CASSLNRRGGETQYF.